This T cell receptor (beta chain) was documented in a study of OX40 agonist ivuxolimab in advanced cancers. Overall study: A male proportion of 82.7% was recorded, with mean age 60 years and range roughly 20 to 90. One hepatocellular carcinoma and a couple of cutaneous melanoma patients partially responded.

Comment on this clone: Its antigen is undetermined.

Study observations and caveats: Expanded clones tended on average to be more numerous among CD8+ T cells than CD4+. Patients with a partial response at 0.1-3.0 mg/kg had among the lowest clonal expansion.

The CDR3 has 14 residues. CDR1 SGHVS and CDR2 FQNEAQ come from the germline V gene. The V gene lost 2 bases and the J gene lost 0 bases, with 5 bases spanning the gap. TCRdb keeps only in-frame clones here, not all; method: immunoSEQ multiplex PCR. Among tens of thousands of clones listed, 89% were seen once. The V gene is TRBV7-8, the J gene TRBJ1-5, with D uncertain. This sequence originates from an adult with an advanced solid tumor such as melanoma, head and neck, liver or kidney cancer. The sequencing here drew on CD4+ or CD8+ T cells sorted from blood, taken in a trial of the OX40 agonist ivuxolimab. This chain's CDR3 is CASSLFGSNQPQHF. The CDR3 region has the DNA TGTGCCAGCAGCTTATTCGGTAGCAATCAGCCCCAGCATTTT.